The clone carrying this TCR beta chain was detected many times. Its antigen is not known. Patients underwent thyroid surgery, and none had received any treatment before it. The germline gives CDR1 SGHDN, CDR2 FVKESK. This CDR3 comprises 12 residues. V dropped 3 bases and J dropped 5 bases, with 7 bases sitting between them. The entry originates in a study of metastatic and nonmetastatic thyroid tumors. Study information: Malignant and benign thyroid patients had repertoires compared in peripheral blood and tumor or nodule tissue. Findings of the study overall: Patients with malignant thyroid tumors reportedly had significantly higher TCR beta diversity than those with benign nodules, in blood and tumor.

As handled by the study authors: It was from CDR3 differences across clinicopathological groups that a distant-metastasis classifier for papillary thyroid cancer was built. MiXCR re-clonotyped the PCR reads for TCRdb. TCRdb, not the authors, supplied the V and J calls. The sample has 25,000 or so clones; roughly 15% are singletons. This chain uses TRBV14 with TRBJ1-1; possibly TRBD1 for D (5 bases). The TCR comes from a male donor with papillary thyroid cancer or a benign thyroid nodule (not recorded which). Some clones in this sample may be carry-over from other donors' samples. The sample taken for sequencing was blood. CDR3 DNA sequence: TGTGCCAGCAGCCATTGGGGGACTGAAGCTTTCTTT. Translating it yields CASSHWGTEAFF.